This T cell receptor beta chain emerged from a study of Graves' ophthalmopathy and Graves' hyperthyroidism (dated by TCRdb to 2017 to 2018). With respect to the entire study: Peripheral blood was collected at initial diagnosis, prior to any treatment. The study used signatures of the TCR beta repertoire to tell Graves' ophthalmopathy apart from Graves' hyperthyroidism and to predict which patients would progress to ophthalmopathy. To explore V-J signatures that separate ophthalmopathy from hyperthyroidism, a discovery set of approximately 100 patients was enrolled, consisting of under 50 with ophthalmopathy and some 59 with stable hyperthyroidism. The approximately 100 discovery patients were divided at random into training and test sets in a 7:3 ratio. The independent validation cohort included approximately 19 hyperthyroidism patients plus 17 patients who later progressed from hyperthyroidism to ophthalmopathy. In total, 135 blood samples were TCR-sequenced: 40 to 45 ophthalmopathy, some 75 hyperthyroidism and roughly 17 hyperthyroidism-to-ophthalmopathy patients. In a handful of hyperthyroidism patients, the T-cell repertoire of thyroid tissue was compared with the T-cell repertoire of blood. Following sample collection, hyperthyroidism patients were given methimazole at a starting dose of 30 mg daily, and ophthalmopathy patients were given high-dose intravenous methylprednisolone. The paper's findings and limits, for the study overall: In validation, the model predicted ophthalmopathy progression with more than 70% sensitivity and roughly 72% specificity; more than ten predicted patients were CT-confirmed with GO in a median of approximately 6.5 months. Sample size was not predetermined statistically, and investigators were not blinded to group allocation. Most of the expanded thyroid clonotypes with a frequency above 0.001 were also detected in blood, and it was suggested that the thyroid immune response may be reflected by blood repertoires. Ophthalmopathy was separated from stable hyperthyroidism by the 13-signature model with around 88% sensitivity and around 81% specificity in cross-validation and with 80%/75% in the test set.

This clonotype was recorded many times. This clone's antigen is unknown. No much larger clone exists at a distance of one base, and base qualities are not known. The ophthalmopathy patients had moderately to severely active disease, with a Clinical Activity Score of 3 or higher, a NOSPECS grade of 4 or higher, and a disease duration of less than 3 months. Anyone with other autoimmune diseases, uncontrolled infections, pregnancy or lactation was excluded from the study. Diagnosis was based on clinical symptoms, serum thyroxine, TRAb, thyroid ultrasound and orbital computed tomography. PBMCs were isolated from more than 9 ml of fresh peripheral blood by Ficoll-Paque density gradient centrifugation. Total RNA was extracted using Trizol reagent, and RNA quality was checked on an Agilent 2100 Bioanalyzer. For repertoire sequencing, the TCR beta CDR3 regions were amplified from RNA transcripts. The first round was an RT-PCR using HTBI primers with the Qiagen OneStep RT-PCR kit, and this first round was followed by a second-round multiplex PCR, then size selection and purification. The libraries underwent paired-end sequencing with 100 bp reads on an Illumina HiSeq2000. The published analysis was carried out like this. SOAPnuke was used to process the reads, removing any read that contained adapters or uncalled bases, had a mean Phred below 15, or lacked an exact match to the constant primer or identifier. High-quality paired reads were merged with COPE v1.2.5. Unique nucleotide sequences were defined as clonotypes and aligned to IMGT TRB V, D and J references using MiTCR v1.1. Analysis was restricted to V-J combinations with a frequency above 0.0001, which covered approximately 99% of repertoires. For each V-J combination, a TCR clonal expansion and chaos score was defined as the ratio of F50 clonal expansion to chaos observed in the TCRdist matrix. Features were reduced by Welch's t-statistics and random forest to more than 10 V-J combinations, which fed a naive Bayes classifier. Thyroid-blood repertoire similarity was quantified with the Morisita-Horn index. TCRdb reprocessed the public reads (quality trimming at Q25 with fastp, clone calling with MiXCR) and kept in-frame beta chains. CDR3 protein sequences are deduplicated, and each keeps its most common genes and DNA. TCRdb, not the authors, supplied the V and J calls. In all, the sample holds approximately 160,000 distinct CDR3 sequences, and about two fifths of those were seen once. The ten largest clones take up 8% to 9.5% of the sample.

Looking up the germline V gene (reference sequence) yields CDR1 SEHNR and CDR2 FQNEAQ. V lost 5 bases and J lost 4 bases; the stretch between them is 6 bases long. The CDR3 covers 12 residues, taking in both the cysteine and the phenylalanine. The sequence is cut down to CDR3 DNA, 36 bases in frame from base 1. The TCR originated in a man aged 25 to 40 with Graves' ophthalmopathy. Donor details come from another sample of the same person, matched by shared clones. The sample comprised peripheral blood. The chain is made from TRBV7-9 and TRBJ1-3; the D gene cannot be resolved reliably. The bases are TGTGCCAGCAGCCAAAACGGAAACACCATATATTTT. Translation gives CASSQNGNTIYF.